The rows below give T cell receptor beta chains drawn from one sample of a study of spatial heterogeneity in lung cancer. TCRdb re-derived calls from the 5' RACE reads in MiXCR, one entry per CDR3 protein. The data show tens of thousands of distinct CDR3 sequences, approximately 19% seen once. Sequencing used PBMCs, obtained at follow-up. All receptors come from a male donor with early-stage non-small cell lung cancer. The CDR3 runs from the conserved cysteine through the conserved F or W. A D gene is named only where the DNA matches it firmly. Expanded clones get a size class; other rows say once, few or many, or leave the size out.

TRBJ2-7	few	TRBV5-4	.	CASSPGSSYEQYF	TGTGCCAGCAGCCCCGGGAGCTCCTACGAGCAGTACTTC
TRBJ2-4	.	TRBV6-5	TRBD2	CASRRAGAAKNIQYF	TGTGCCAGCAGGCGAGCGGGAGCTGCCAAAAACATTCAGTACTTC
TRBJ2-6	once	TRBV7-8	TRBD1	CASSSPGQGFGANVLTF	TGTGCCAGTAGCTCCCCGGGACAGGGGTTCGGGGCCAACGTCCTGACTTTC
TRBJ1-1	.	TRBV7-2	TRBD1	CASSPTQGMNTEAFF	TGTGCCAGCAGCCCGACACAGGGGATGAACACTGAAGCTTTCTTT
TRBJ1-1	.	TRBV10-3	.	CAIMGRENTEAFF	TGTGCCATCATGGGCAGGGAGAACACTGAAGCTTTCTTT
TRBJ2-1	.	TRBV19	.	CASSINSYNEQFF	TGTGCCAGTAGTATAAATTCCTACAATGAGCAGTTCTTC
TRBJ1-4	few	TRBV3-1	TRBD1	CASSQDRGKLFF	TGTGCCAGCAGTCAGGACAGGGGAAAACTGTTTTTT
TRBJ1-2	.	TRBV20-1	TRBD1	CSATSPGTDGYTF	TGCAGTGCTACCTCGCCCGGGACAGATGGCTACACCTTC
TRBJ1-2	many	TRBV4-1	.	CASSQAGTYYGYTF	TGCGCCAGCAGCCAAGCTGGGACTTATTATGGCTACACCTTC
TRBJ2-3	few	TRBV14	.	CASSPRLRSGDTQYF	TGTGCCAGCAGCCCTCGGCTTAGAAGCGGAGATACGCAGTATTTT
TRBJ1-1	.	TRBV20-1	.	CSAREVRGLNTEAFF	TGCAGTGCTAGAGAGGTACGGGGCCTGAACACTGAAGCTTTCTTT
TRBJ2-5	many	TRBV5-1	TRBD1	CASSRGTAQETQYF	TGCGCCAGCAGCCGTGGGACAGCCCAAGAGACCCAGTACTTC
TRBJ1-1	.	TRBV20-1	.	CSVPGHTNTEAFF	TGCAGTGTTCCAGGACATACGAACACTGAAGCTTTCTTT
TRBJ2-5	.	TRBV7-2	.	CASSLVGAGETQYF	TGTGCCAGCAGCTTAGTTGGTGCGGGCGAGACCCAGTACTTC
TRBJ2-3	.	TRBV7-2	TRBD1	CASSLATGGRDTQYF	TGTGCCAGCAGCTTAGCAACAGGGGGCCGGGATACGCAGTATTTT
TRBJ1-1	few	TRBV9	.	CASSVEGSGAFF	TGTGCCAGCAGCGTAGAAGGGAGTGGGGCTTTCTTT
TRBJ1-2	.	TRBV7-2	.	CASSPPAYGYTF	TGTGCCAGCAGCCCCCCGGCCTATGGCTACACCTTC
TRBJ2-7	many	TRBV18	.	CASSPGTTATLEQYF	TGTGCCAGCTCACCCGGGACAACCGCCACCCTCGAGCAGTACTTC
TRBJ1-5	.	TRBV7-9	.	CASSPQTGSNQPQHF	TGTGCCAGCAGCCCCCAAACAGGGAGCAATCAGCCCCAGCATTTT
TRBJ2-1	medium-sized	TRBV5-6	TRBD2	CASSLRLAGDNEQFF	TGTGCCAGCAGCTTGAGACTAGCGGGGGACAATGAGCAGTTCTTC
TRBJ2-3	.	TRBV19	TRBD2	CASSSPPGLRGYADTQYF	TGTGCCAGTAGTTCTCCTCCGGGACTACGCGGGTACGCAGATACGCAGTATTTT
TRBJ2-5	few	TRBV5-1	TRBD2	CASSLWASGGSETQYF	TGCGCCAGCAGCTTGTGGGCTAGCGGGGGTTCAGAGACCCAGTACTTC
TRBJ2-3	.	TRBV4-3	.	CASSQTTTDTQYF	TGCGCCAGCAGCCAAACGACCACAGATACGCAGTATTTT
TRBJ2-1	many	TRBV4-1	TRBD2	CASSQTSGLVYNEQFF	TGCGCCAGCAGCCAAACTAGCGGGCTCGTCTACAATGAGCAGTTCTTC
TRBJ2-1	.	TRBV30	.	CAWSESYEQFF	TGTGCCTGGAGCGAATCGTATGAGCAGTTCTTC
TRBJ2-7	many	TRBV6-6	.	CASTGQRRVYEQYF	TGTGCCAGCACCGGACAGCGAAGAGTCTACGAGCAGTACTTC
TRBJ1-3	.	TRBV10-3	TRBD1	CAISESLGTVAAGNTIYF	TGTGCCATCAGTGAGTCGCTGGGGACAGTTGCTGCTGGAAACACCATATATTTT
TRBJ1-1	many	TRBV10-3	.	CAVRPEQRQAKAFF	TGTGCCGTTCGTCCCGAACAACGACAGGCCAAAGCTTTCTTT
TRBJ1-4	.	TRBV20-1	TRBD1	CSAPQGAFNEKLFF	TGCAGTGCTCCACAGGGGGCATTTAATGAAAAACTGTTTTTT
TRBJ1-6	few	TRBV18	.	CASSPGAAWSSYNSPLHF	TGTGCCAGCTCACCTGGAGCCGCGTGGAGCTCCTATAATTCACCCCTCCACTTT
TRBJ2-1	.	TRBV5-1	.	CASSPAPTGNNEQFF	TGCGCCAGCAGCCCGGCCCCGACAGGAAACAATGAGCAGTTCTTC
TRBJ1-1	many	TRBV19	.	CASSTLADTGRNTEAFF	TGTGCCAGTAGTACCTTGGCTGATACAGGGCGGAACACTGAAGCTTTCTTT
TRBJ1-2	.	TRBV9	TRBD1	CASSPGDSSNYGYTF	TGTGCCAGCAGCCCAGGGGACAGCAGTAACTATGGCTACACCTTC
TRBJ2-2	.	TRBV6-2/TRBV6-3	TRBD1	CASSYSGQGAPGTGELFF	TGTGCCAGCAGTTACTCGGGACAGGGGGCGCCGGGCACCGGGGAGCTGTTTTTT
TRBJ2-5	many	TRBV11-2	TRBD2	CASSLDPGGETQYF	TGTGCCAGCAGCTTAGATCCGGGGGGAGAGACCCAGTACTTC
TRBJ2-2	once	TRBV10-3	TRBD1	CAISGQGDGTGELFF	TGTGCCATCAGTGGACAGGGCGATGGCACCGGGGAGCTGTTTTTT
TRBJ2-2	few	TRBV12-3/TRBV12-4	.	CASSKDLGVTGELFF	TGTGCCAGCAGCAAAGACCTTGGAGTCACCGGGGAGCTGTTTTTT
TRBJ2-7	.	TRBV30	.	CAWAPGQEYEQYF	TGTGCCTGGGCCCCGGGGCAAGAATACGAGCAGTACTTC
TRBJ1-5	.	TRBV2	.	CASRRENSNQPQHF	TGTGCCAGCAGGCGGGAGAATAGCAATCAGCCCCAGCATTTT
TRBJ1-2	few	TRBV11-2	TRBD1	CASSLGYTGVYGYTF	TGTGCCAGCAGCTTAGGATATACAGGGGTCTATGGCTACACCTTC
TRBJ2-7	.	TRBV7-6	TRBD2	CASSLRSSGTYEQYF	TGTGCCAGCAGCTTAAGGTCTAGCGGGACCTACGAGCAGTACTTC
TRBJ2-7	.	TRBV10-3	TRBD2	CAILAGGAYEQYF	TGTGCCATTTTAGCGGGAGGAGCCTACGAGCAGTACTTC